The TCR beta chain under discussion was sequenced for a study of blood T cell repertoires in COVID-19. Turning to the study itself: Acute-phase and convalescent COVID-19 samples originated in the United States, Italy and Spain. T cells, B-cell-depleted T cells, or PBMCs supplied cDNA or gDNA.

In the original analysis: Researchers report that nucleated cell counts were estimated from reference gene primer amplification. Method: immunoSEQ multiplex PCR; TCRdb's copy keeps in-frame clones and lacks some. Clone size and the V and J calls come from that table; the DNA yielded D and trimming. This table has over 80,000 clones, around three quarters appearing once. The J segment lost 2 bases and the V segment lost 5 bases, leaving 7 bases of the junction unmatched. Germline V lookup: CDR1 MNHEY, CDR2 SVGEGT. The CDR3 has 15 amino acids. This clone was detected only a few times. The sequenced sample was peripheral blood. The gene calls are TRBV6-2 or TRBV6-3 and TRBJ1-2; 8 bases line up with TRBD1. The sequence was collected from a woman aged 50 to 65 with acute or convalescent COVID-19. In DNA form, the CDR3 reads TGTGCCAGCAGTCTAGGGACAGGACCAAACTATGGCTACACCTTC. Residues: CASSLGTGPNYGYTF.